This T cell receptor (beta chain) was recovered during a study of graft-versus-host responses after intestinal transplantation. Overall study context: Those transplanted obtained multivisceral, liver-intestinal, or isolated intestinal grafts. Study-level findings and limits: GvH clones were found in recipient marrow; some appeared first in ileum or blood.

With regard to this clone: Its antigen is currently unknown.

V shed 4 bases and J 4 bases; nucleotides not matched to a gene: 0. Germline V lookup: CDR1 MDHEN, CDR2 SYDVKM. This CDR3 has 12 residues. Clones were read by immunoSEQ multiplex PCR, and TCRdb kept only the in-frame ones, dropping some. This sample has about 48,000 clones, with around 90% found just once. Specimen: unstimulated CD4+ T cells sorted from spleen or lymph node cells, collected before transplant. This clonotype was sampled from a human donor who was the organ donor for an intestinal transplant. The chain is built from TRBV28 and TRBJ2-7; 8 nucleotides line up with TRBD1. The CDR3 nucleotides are TGTGCCAGCAGTTGGACAGGGTACGAGCAGTACTTC. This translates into CASSWTGYEQYF. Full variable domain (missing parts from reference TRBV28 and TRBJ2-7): DVKVTQSSRYLVKRTGEKVFLECVQDMDHENMFWYRQDPGLGLRLIYFSYDVKMKEKGDIPEGYSVSREKKERFSLILESASTNQTSMYLCASSWTGYEQYFGPGTRLTVT.